This T cell receptor beta chain is from a study of radiotherapy plus CTLA-4 blockade in lung cancer. Study context: Among patients, less than 20% showed objective responses, and around 30% had disease control. Study-wide points: Early blood T cell clone changes and increased post-radiation serum interferon-beta were reportedly the strongest response predictors.

With respect to this clone: What it binds is unknown.

CDR3 length equals 15 residues. V dropped 0 bases and J dropped 5 bases, with 12 bases sitting between them. Germline lookup yields CDR1 SGHRS and CDR2 YFSETQ. The data were produced by immunoSEQ multiplex PCR, yet TCRdb's version contains in-frame clones alone and is incomplete. Here the sample spans 100,000 or so clones, around 80% being singletons. This clonotype was sampled from a human donor with non-small cell lung cancer that progressed on radiotherapy plus ipilimumab. Source: peripheral blood, taken from a patient treated with radiotherapy plus ipilimumab. The chain carries TRBV5-1 and TRBJ2-1, with a tentative D call TRBD2 (5 bases). The CDR3 nucleotides read TGCGCCAGCAGCTTGGTGACGGGATGGGACAATGAGCAGTTCTTC. This gives the protein CASSLVTGWDNEQFF.